The 5 T cell receptor beta chains in this list originate from one sample, sequenced in a study of metastatic and nonmetastatic thyroid tumors. Thyroid surgery was performed in patients who had received no treatment beforehand. MiXCR re-clonotyped the PCR reads for TCRdb. The sample holds around 10,000 clones, under 35% seen once. Sequenced: tumor tissue. The receptors originated from a female donor with papillary thyroid cancer or a benign thyroid nodule (not recorded which). Some clones in this sample may be carry-over from other donors' samples.

This clone was detected a few times. The V and J genes are TRBV6-2 or TRBV6-3 and TRBJ2-7; 7 nucleotides align to TRBD2. CDR1 is MNHEY and CDR2 is SVGEGT in the germline V gene. Trimming took 0 bases from V and 8 from J; bases not matched to a gene: 10. The CDR3 contains 15 residues. The CDR3: CASSYSGGSLNKQYF. The CDR3 DNA is TGTGCCAGCAGTTACTCGGGCGGGAGCCTTAACAAGCAGTACTTC.

This clone was seen ten or more times. This rearrangement joins TRBV18 to TRBJ1-4; 9 nucleotides agree with TRBD1. Germline assignment: CDR1 KGHSH and CDR2 LQKENI. The CDR3 is made up of 15 amino acids. Trimming cost V 2 bases and J 5 bases; bases outside gene matches: 3. This chain's CDR3 is CASSPAGTGNEKLFF. In DNA, the CDR3 is TGTGCCAGCTCACCAGCCGGGACAGGGAATGAAAAACTGTTTTTT.

The J gene is TRBJ2-1, the V gene TRBV20-1; no clear D gene. The CDR3 loop spans 15 amino acids. V gave up 0 bases and J gave up 4 bases, with 13 bases separating them. The germline V gene encodes CDR1 DFQATT and CDR2 SNEGSKA (reference sequence). CDR3 sequence: CSARDYTGYYNEQFF. The CDR3 DNA is TGCAGTGCTAGAGATTATACCGGTTATTACAATGAGCAGTTCTTC.

This sequence joins TRBV19 and TRBJ1-2, with TRBD1 identical over 10 bases. Germline CDR1 and CDR2: LNHDA and SQIVND (reference sequence). CDR3 length: 15 residues. V shed 3 bases, J shed 6 bases, and the junction held 7 bases outside the gene matches. This chain's CDR3 is CASSIRSGQGDGYTF. In nucleotides, the CDR3 is TGTGCCAGTAGTATTAGGAGTGGACAGGGGGATGGCTACACCTTC.

This clone appeared many times. A much larger clonotype is one base distant, so this may be a read error. The genes are TRBV11-1 and TRBJ2-3; D remains unclear. This CDR3 comprises 14 residues. The V and J ends lost 5 bases and 2 bases respectively, with 11 bases between them. Per germline, CDR1 SGHAT and CDR2 FQDESV (reference sequence). The CDR3 DNA sequence: TGTGCCAGCAGCCCAATGGGGTCCACAGATACGCAGTATTTT. Translating it yields CASSPMGSTDTQYF.